This TCR beta chain is from a study of blood T cells in healthy people across ages. Together with a sample-barcoded 5' primer, a J-beta primer mix was included in a second PCR lasting about 7 to 12 cycles. Via MiXCR, TCRdb re-called the 5' RACE reads, giving one row per CDR3 protein. The data show roughly 2 million distinct CDR3 sequences, roughly 50% seen once. CDR3 length: 11 amino acids. Germline CDR1 is SGDLS and CDR2 is YYNGEE. Trimming stripped 4 bases from V and 7 bases from J, with 6 bases between. Study findings and constraints: A greater number of naive CD4+ cells and higher diversity distinguished long-lived donors from aged donors. What prevented conclusive comparison of naive and antigen-experienced cells was that PBMCs were unsorted.

Turning to this clonotype: Its antigen is undetermined.

The chain joins TRBV9 to TRBJ1-5; unclear D gene. This TCR was sampled from a woman between 40 and 55 years old in good health. Material for sequencing was blood. The CDR3 loop is CASSPPQPQHF. CDR3 bases: TGTGCCAGCAGCCCTCCCCAGCCCCAGCATTTT. The full variable domain, with the rest looked up from reference TRBV9 and TRBJ1-5, is DSGVTQTPKHLITATGQRVTLRCSPRSGDLSVYWYQQSLDQGLQFLIQYYNGEERAKGNILERFSAQQFPDLHSELNLSSLELGDSALYFCASSPPQPQHFGDGTRLSIL.